A single sample is the source of the 31 T cell receptor beta chains below, sequenced in a study of beta chain features in type 1 diabetes. The investigators reverse transcribed all of the isolated RNA, so they sequenced expressed TCRB transcripts. Clones were read by immunoSEQ multiplex PCR, and TCRdb kept only the in-frame ones, dropping some. The sample has 220,000 or so clones; about 70% are singletons. The sequenced sample was naive CD4+ T cells from blood. All receptors derive from a man aged 25 to 45 in good health.

This clone was detected a few times. J is TRBJ2-1 and V is TRBV25-1; D is possibly TRBD1 (5 bases). The CDR3 spans 17 residues. Trimming left V 4 bases short and J 1 base short, with 17 bases between. The V gene's germline CDR1 is MGHDK and CDR2 SYGVNS. Written as DNA, the CDR3 is TGTGCCAGCAGTGGATCGGTTTGGGGCTGGTCCTACAATGAGCAGTTCTTC. It codes for CASSGSVWGWSYNEQFF.

The rearrangement uses TRBV9 and TRBJ1-4; D ambiguous. Trimming shortened V by 0 bases and J by 12 bases, and 12 bases separated the two germline ends. The CDR3 is made up of 13 amino acids. Germline lookup yields CDR1 SGDLS and CDR2 YYNGEE. The CDR3 loop is CASSVGERGELFF. CDR3 bases: TGTGCCAGCAGCGTAGGGGAACGTGGGGAACTGTTTTTT.

This clone was seen just once. CDR3 DNA sequence: TGTGCCTGGAGCAGGGGAAGGTCCTACGAGCAGTACTTC. Its translation: CAWSRGRSYEQYF. The chain links TRBV30 to TRBJ2-7; a weak D match, TRBD1 (6 bases). Per the germline V gene, CDR1 is GTSNPN and CDR2 is SVGIG (reference sequence). V was clipped by 3 bases and J by 1 base, with 10 bases between them. This CDR3 region has 13 residues.

The chain is built from TRBV30 and TRBJ2-2; 13 nucleotides agree with TRBD2. Germline lookup yields CDR1 GTSNPN and CDR2 SVGIG (reference sequence). The CDR3 is made up of 16 amino acids. The junction had 5 bases not matched to a gene; V was cut back by 2 bases and J by 5 bases. In DNA, the CDR3 is TGTGCCTGGAGTCCCCGACTAGCGGGAGGTACCGGGGAGCTGTTTTTT. Translating it yields CAWSPRLAGGTGELFF.

On this clone itself: The sample contains more than one DNA sequence encoding this CDR3. J is TRBJ1-1 and V is TRBV30; D not resolved. Germline V CDR1 and CDR2: GTSNPN, SVGIG (reference sequence). The CDR3 has 11 amino acids. The V end was cut by 1 base, the J end by 5 bases, with 5 bases between. The CDR3 DNA follows: TGTGCCTGGAGTGGTCGGACTGAAGCTTTCTTT. Translating it yields CAWSGRTEAFF.

This clone has more than one count but fewer than ten. The V call is TRBV7-9, the J call TRBJ2-5; no definite D call. The CDR3 is 14 amino acids. Trimming cost V 6 bases and J 8 bases, with 19 bases left between them. CDR1 is SEHNR, CDR2 FQNEAQ, per germline (reference sequence). The DNA of the CDR3 is TGTGCCAGCAGTCCTACGGCAGGCCACCGAACCCAGTACTTC. It is translated as CASSPTAGHRTQYF.

Remarks on this clone: Additional DNA sequences in this sample encode the identical CDR3. The chain couples TRBV29-1 to TRBJ2-7; a possible D gene is TRBD1 (6 bases). Germline assignment: CDR1 SQVTM and CDR2 ANQGSEA. This CDR3 has 11 residues. Trimming left V 4 bases short and J 3 bases short, with 7 bases between. CDR3 coding DNA: TGCAGCGTTGTGGACAGCTACGAGCAGTACTTC. Translating it yields CSVVDSYEQYF.

CDR3 sequence (DNA): TGTGCCAGCAGCAAAGACAGGTTGGGAGGCTACACCTTC. Translating gives CASSKDRLGGYTF. The genes are TRBV21-1 and TRBJ1-2; the table's D call of TRBD1 was not tested on the DNA. TRBV21-1 is a documented pseudogene. The CDR3 has 13 residues.

This clone was recorded a few times. The V and J genes are TRBV7-2 and TRBJ2-1; weak D call: TRBD2 (6 bases). Between the trimmed V and J ends, which lost 3 bases and 1 base, there was a span of 13 bases. Per germline, CDR1 SGHTA and CDR2 FQGNSA. This CDR3 is built from 16 residues. The CDR3 sequence is CASSLDGSGSYNEQFF. DNA of the CDR3: TGTGCCAGCAGCTTGGACGGGAGCGGGTCCTACAATGAGCAGTTCTTC.

Written as DNA, the CDR3 is TGCGCCAGCAGCCGGGACAGCTTCCAAGAGACCCAGTACTTC. Its translation: CASSRDSFQETQYF. V and J are TRBV4-1 and TRBJ2-5, with 7 bases matching TRBD1. Germline V gene data show CDR1 as MGHRA and CDR2 as YSYEKL. V gave up 4 bases and J gave up 1 base; unmatched junction bases: 3. The CDR3 has 14 amino acids.

This clone showed up just a few times. V and J are TRBV15 and TRBJ2-7, with no clear D. The germline gives CDR1 LNHNV, CDR2 YYDKDF (reference sequence). Trimming removed 1 base from V and 3 bases from J, with 1 base in between. This CDR3 contains 11 residues. As DNA, the CDR3 is TGTGCCACCAGCAGAGGCTACGAGCAGTACTTC. It yields the protein CATSRGYEQYF.

The chain has TRBV2 and TRBJ2-3, with TRBD2 identical over 10 bases. CDR1 and CDR2 (germline): SNHLY, FYNNEI. V gave up 7 bases and J gave up 0 bases; unmatched junction bases: 1. The CDR3 loop spans 14 amino acids. The CDR3 sequence is CASKLAGSTDTQYF. CDR3 nucleotide sequence: TGTGCCAGCAAACTAGCGGGGAGCACAGATACGCAGTATTTT.

In its sample, this clone was seen a few times. The chain uses TRBV7-9 and TRBJ2-6; no clear D. The CDR3 length is 14 residues. Trimming took off 2 bases at V and 2 bases at J, with 4 bases between the two ends. The germline CDR1 and CDR2 sequences are SEHNR and FQNEAQ (reference sequence). CDR3 residues: CASSLRAGANVLTF. The DNA of the CDR3 is TGTGCCAGCAGCTTAAGGGCTGGGGCCAACGTCCTGACTTTC.

The chain couples TRBV30 to TRBJ2-7; 10 nucleotides align to TRBD2. The V gene's germline CDR1 is GTSNPN and CDR2 SVGIG (reference sequence). V lost 5 bases to trimming and J lost 3 bases; unmatched junction nucleotides: 13. CDR3 length: 16 residues. The CDR3 sequence: CAWLRGRLAGVYEQYF. CDR3 nucleotides: TGTGCCTGGTTACGCGGGAGACTAGCGGGTGTCTACGAGCAGTACTTC.

J is TRBJ2-5 and V is TRBV7-2; D may be TRBD1 (6 bases). V was cut by 5 bases and J by 5 bases, with 12 bases left in between. The germline V gene has CDR1 SGHTA and CDR2 FQGNSA. This CDR3 contains 13 residues. Here the CDR3 DNA reads TGTGCCAGCAGCCAGGGGATGCGGGAGACCCAGTACTTC. Translating it yields CASSQGMRETQYF.

A few counts support this clone. This CDR3 is CAIGSGRDTQYF. The CDR3 DNA reads as TGTGCCATCGGTAGCGGGAGGGATACGCAGTATTTT. V is TRBV6-5 and J is TRBJ2-3, with 10 bases identical to TRBD2. Trimming at V came to 10 bases and at J to 6 bases, leaving 4 bases not matched to a gene. Germline V lookup: CDR1 MNHEY, CDR2 SVGAGI. The CDR3 is 12 amino acids.

The CDR3 DNA follows: TGTGCCAGCAGCTCCGGGACAGCCGGCAGTGAAAAACTGTTTTTT. Encoded protein: CASSSGTAGSEKLFF. The chain carries TRBV7-2 and TRBJ1-4; 7 positions agree with TRBD1. The germline gives CDR1 SGHTA, CDR2 FQGNSA. CDR3 length: 15 residues. V was clipped by 4 bases and J by 7 bases; unmatched bases: 9. Looking up the rest from reference TRBV7-2 and TRBJ1-4 gives the full variable domain: GAGVSQSPSNKVTEKGKDVELRCDPISGHTALYWYRQSLGQGLEFLIYFQGNSAPDKSGLPSDRFSAERTGGSVSTLTIQRTQQEDSAVYLCASSSGTAGSEKLFFGSGTQLSVL.

The J gene is TRBJ2-1, the V gene TRBV15; D is possibly TRBD1 (6 bases). V dropped 1 base and J dropped 2 bases, with 9 bases sitting between them. The CDR3 extends over 15 amino acids. Germline V gene sequence: CDR1 LNHNV, CDR2 YYDKDF (reference sequence). CDR3 amino acids: CATSRAGVTYNEQFF. Here the CDR3 DNA reads TGTGCCACCAGCAGAGCAGGGGTCACCTACAATGAGCAGTTCTTC.

The rearrangement joins TRBV11-2 to TRBJ2-5; D uncertain. Per the germline V gene, CDR1 is SGHAT and CDR2 is FQNNGV. The CDR3 spans 15 residues. V lost 5 bases to trimming and J lost 0 bases, with 13 bases between them. The CDR3 nucleotides read TGTGCCAGCAGCCTTTCACAGTTTTACCAAGAGACCCAGTACTTC. It specifies CASSLSQFYQETQYF.

This clone came up a few times. The rearrangement uses TRBV5-6 and TRBJ2-1; the match to TRBD2 covers 10 bases. Germline V gene data show CDR1 as SGHDT and CDR2 as YYEEEE. The V and J ends lost 3 bases and 4 bases, in that order; junction bases with no gene match: 7. The CDR3 covers 16 residues. The CDR3 loop reads CASSSLAGVEYNEQFF. CDR3 in DNA: TGTGCCAGCAGCTCCCTAGCGGGAGTAGAGTACAATGAGCAGTTCTTC.

The genes are TRBV23-1 and TRBJ1-1, with D unclear. TRBV23-1 is marked as an open reading frame, function uncertain. This CDR3 has 10 amino acids. The V end lost 10 bases, the J end lost 10 bases, and 13 bases lay between the germline ends. CDR3 protein: CATVALVAFF. The DNA of the CDR3 is TGCGCCACCGTGGCGCTGGTAGCTTTCTTT.

The chain employs TRBV23-1 and TRBJ1-2; D is unclear. TRBV23-1 is annotated as an ORF whose role is uncertain. With 0 bases removed from V and 7 bases from J, the gap between germline ends came to 12 bases. The CDR3 is 14 amino acids. CDR3 sequence: CASSQSGSEFGYTF. The DNA for the CDR3 is TGCGCCAGCAGTCAATCTGGATCAGAATTTGGCTACACCTTC.

There are a few counts of this clone. V gene TRBV15 combines with J gene TRBJ2-7; 9 bases map to TRBD1. With 5 bases clipped from V and 3 bases from J, the junction kept 8 bases outside the gene matches. The CDR3 is made up of 15 amino acids. Germline V CDR1 and CDR2: LNHNV, YYDKDF (reference sequence). The CDR3 DNA sequence: TGTGCCACCAGCTCAGGGAACAGGGGGCTCTACGAGCAGTACTTC. It codes for CATSSGNRGLYEQYF.

This clone was detected only a few times. Sequence at one end of the junction differs from germline and may be a read error. The rearrangement joins TRBV29-1 to TRBJ2-7; a possible D gene is TRBD1 (6 bases). The length of the CDR3 is 13 residues. Germline assignment: CDR1 SQVTM and CDR2 ANQGSEA. The CDR3 DNA reads TGCAGCGTCGAAGACAGGCCCTCCTACGAGCAGTACTTC. Translation: CSVEDRPSYEQYF.

J is TRBJ2-1 and V is TRBV29-1, with 10 bases aligning to TRBD2. CDR3 length: 16 residues. Losses at the gene ends were 2 bases for V and 7 bases for J; bases not matched to a gene: 11. Germline-derived CDR1 and CDR2 are SQVTM and ANQGSEA. The CDR3 region is CSVERGSSGSANEQFF. CDR3 nucleotides: TGCAGCGTTGAAAGAGGGTCTAGCGGGAGTGCTAATGAGCAGTTCTTC.

V is TRBV29-1 and J is TRBJ2-1; either TRBD1 or TRBD2 may supply D (7 bases each). Germline V gene sequence: CDR1 SQVTM, CDR2 ANQGSEA. This CDR3 contains 15 residues. Trimming left V 0 bases short and J 7 bases short, with 16 bases between. The CDR3 nucleotides are TGCAGCGTTGAAGACCCCTACAGGGGAGGGAATGAGCAGTTCTTC. Encoded protein: CSVEDPYRGGNEQFF.

The chain carries TRBV2 and TRBJ1-2; TRBD1 matches 8 bases. V gave up 7 bases and J gave up 7 bases; unmatched junction bases: 5. CDR3 length equals 12 residues. Germline V gene sequence: CDR1 SNHLY, CDR2 FYNNEI. CDR3 residues: CASNDRGGGYTF. The CDR3 DNA reads TGTGCCAGCAATGACAGGGGAGGTGGCTACACCTTC.

The chain carries TRBV30 and TRBJ1-5; D unresolved. The CDR3 length is 14 residues. Germline CDR1 is GTSNPN and CDR2 is SVGIG (reference sequence). V lost 0 bases and J 3 bases, leaving 9 bases between the germline ends. The DNA of the CDR3 is TGTGCCTGGAGTGTAGTAGGGATCAATCAGCCCCAGCATTTT. This sequence encodes CAWSVVGINQPQHF.

DNA for the CDR3: TGTGCCTGGAGCCTGGGCAGAGGTTCAGAGACCCAGTACTTC. Translated, it gives CAWSLGRGSETQYF. V usage is TRBV30 and J usage is TRBJ2-5; D is undetermined. CDR3 size: 14 residues. Germline CDR1 is GTSNPN and CDR2 is SVGIG (reference sequence). Trimming took 3 bases from V and 4 from J, leaving 15 bases between them.

This chain joins TRBV10-3 and TRBJ1-5; TRBD1 aligns across 7 bases. The germline V gene encodes CDR1 ENHRY and CDR2 SYGVKD. CDR3 length: 13 residues. The V gene end was trimmed by 6 bases and the J gene end by 7 bases; junction bases not matched to a gene: 6. DNA of the CDR3: TGTGCCATCAGCCAGGGGGGTGGCCAGCCCCAGCATTTT. As protein: CAISQGGGQPQHF.

This chain joins TRBV28 and TRBJ2-3; the match to TRBD2 covers 12 bases. The CDR3 spans 16 residues. J was trimmed by 0 bases and V by 4 bases; bases with no gene match: 2. CDR1 and CDR2 from the germline V gene are MDHEN and SYDVKM. The CDR3 DNA sequence: TGTGCCAGCAGTTCCGGACTAGCGGGAAGCACAGATACGCAGTATTTT. Protein: CASSSGLAGSTDTQYF.